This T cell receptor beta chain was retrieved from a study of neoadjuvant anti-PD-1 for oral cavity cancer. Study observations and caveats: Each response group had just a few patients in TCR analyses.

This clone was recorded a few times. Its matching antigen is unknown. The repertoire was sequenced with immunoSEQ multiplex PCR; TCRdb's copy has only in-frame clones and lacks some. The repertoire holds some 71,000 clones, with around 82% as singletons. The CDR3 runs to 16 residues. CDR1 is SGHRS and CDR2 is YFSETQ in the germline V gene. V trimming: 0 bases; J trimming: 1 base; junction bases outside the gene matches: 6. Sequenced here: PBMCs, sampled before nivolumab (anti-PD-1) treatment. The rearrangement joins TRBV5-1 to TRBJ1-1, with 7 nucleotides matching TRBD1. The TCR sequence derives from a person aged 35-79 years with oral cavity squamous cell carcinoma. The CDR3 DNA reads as TGCGCCAGCAGCTTGGCCGGGACAGCTCCGAACACTGAAGCTTTCTTT. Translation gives CASSLAGTAPNTEAFF. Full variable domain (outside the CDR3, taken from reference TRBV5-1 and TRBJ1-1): KAGVTQTPRYLIKTRGQQVTLSCSPISGHRSVSWYQQTPGQGLQFLFEYFSETQRNKGNFPGRFSGRQFSNSRSEMNVSTLELGDSALYLCASSLAGTAPNTEAFFGQGTRLTVV.